This note documents a single T cell receptor (beta chain) sequence. Blood was collected, around 2.7 ml per donor. Reprocessing the 5' RACE reads, TCRdb reports a single entry for every CDR3 protein and omits DNA. This specimen shows about 160,000 distinct CDR3 sequences; the ten leading clones hold about 2.4%. The sample comes from a study of monozygotic twins with inflammatory bowel disease. This CDR3 contains 14 residues. The sequence was obtained from a human donor with ulcerative colitis or Crohn's disease, or a healthy co-twin of an affected twin (not recorded which). The sample taken for sequencing was blood. The J gene is TRBJ1-5, the V gene TRBV12-3 or TRBV12-4. CDR3 sequence: CASSGINSNQPQHF.